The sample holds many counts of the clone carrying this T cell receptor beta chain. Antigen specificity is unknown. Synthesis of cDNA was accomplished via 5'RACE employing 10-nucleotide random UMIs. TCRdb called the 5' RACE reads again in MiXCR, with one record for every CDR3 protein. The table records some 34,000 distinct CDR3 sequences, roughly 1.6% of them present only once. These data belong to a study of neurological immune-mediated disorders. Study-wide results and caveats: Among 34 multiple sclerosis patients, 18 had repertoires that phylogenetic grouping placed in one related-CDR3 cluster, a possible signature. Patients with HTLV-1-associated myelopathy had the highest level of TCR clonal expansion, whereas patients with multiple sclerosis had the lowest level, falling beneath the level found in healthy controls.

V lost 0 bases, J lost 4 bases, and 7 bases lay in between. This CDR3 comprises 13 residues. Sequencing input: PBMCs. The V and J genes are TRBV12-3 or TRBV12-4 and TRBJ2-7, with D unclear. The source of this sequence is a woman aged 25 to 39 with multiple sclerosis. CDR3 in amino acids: CASSLAQVYEQYF. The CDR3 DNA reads TGTGCCAGCAGTTTAGCCCAAGTTTACGAGCAGTACTTC.